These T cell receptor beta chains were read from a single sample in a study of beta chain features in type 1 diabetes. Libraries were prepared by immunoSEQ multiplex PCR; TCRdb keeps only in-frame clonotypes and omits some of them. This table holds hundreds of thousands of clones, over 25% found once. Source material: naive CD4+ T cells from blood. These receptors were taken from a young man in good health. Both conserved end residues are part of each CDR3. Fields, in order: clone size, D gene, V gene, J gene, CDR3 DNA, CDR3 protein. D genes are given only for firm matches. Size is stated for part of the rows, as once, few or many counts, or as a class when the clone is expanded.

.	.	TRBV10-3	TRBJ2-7	TGTGCCGCCGCGAAGGGGGCTGGGACTGGAACCTACGAGCAGTACTTC	CAAAKGAGTGTYEQYF
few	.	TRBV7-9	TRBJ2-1	TGTGCCAGCAGCTTTAGGGCTGGAGCAGCCTACAATGAGCAGTTCTTC	CASSFRAGAAYNEQFF
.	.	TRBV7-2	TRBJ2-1	TGTGCCAGCAGCCCGAGTGGGGAGCAGTTCTTC	CASSPSGEQFF
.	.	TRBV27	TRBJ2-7	TGTGCCAGCAGTCCCCACGACAGGCCACCTGACGAGCAGTACTTC	CASSPHDRPPDEQYF
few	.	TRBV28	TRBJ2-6	TGTGCCAGCATTGGGTCCCCTGGGGCCAACGTCCTGACTTTC	CASIGSPGANVLTF
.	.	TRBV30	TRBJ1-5	TGTGCCTGGACCCCAGGCGGCCATCAGCCCCAGCATTTT	CAWTPGGHQPQHF
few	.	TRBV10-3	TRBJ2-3	TGTGCCACGGCCGGGGGCACAGATACGCAGTATTTT	CATAGGTDTQYF
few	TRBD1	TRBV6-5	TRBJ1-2	TGTGCCAGCAGTTTTTACCCAGGGAGGACAGGTGGCTACACCTTC	CASSFYPGRTGGYTF
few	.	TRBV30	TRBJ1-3	TGTGCCTGGATGAAGGCGGGTAACACCATATATTTT	CAWMKAGNTIYF
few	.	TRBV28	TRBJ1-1	TGTGCCAGCAGTCCATTGGACAGCTCGAACACTGAAGCTTTCTTT	CASSPLDSSNTEAFF
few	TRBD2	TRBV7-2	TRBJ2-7	TGTGCCAGCAGCTTAGATGCTAGCGGGACCTACGAGCAGTACTTC	CASSLDASGTYEQYF
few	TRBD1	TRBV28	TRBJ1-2	TGTGCCAGCAGTCGGACAGGGGACTATGGCTACACCTTC	CASSRTGDYGYTF
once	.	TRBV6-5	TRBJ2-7	TGTGCCAGCAGTTACCGGGTTCGGAGCTACGAGCAGTACTTC	CASSYRVRSYEQYF
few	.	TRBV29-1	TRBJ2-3	TGCAGCGTTGAAGATCGGGCAACTAGCACAGATACGCAGTATTTT	CSVEDRATSTDTQYF
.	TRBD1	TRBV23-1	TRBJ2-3	TGCGCCAGCAGTCAATCGATGACAGGGCGGACAGATACGCAGTATTTT	CASSQSMTGRTDTQYF
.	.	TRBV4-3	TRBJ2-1	TGCGCCAGCAGCCAAGATCTGGCCGTCGACAATGAGCAGTTCTTC	CASSQDLAVDNEQFF
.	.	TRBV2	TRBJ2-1	TGTGCCAGCTGGCGAGCCCCCTCCTACAATGAGCAGTTCTTC	CASWRAPSYNEQFF
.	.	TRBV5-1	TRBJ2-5	TGCGCCAGCAGCTTGGCAGGGAGGGAGACCCAGTACTTC	CASSLAGRETQYF
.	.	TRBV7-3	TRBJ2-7	TGTGCCAGCAGCTTAACGGGGAGTGGGTACGAGCAGTACTTC	CASSLTGSGYEQYF
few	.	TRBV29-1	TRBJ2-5	TGCAGCGTTGAATCCTCAGGGAGGACCCAGTACTTC	CSVESSGRTQYF
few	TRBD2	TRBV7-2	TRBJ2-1	TGTGCCAGCAGCTTAGCTGGACTAGCGAGTGGTGAGCAGTTCTTC	CASSLAGLASGEQFF
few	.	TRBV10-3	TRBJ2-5	TGTGCCATCAGTGAGTCAAGGGCCCAAGAGACCCAGTACTTC	CAISESRAQETQYF
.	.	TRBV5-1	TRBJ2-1	TGCGCCAGCCGCAACTCGTTCCTGTCCTACAATGAGCAGTTCTTC	CASRNSFLSYNEQFF